Described below is a single TCR beta chain sequence and its context. Its antigen is undetermined. Without exception, sorted populations had purity beyond 98%. This specimen comes from a study of beta chain features in type 1 diabetes. The CDR3 is 17 amino acids. V gave up 3 bases and J gave up 0 bases; unmatched junction bases: 5. Germline lookup yields CDR1 SGDLS and CDR2 YYNGEE. Study conclusions and caveats: An over-representation of cells with high TCR expression could result from cDNA sequencing.

What was sequenced were expressed TCRB transcripts, since all of the isolated RNA had been reverse transcribed. The protocol was immunoSEQ multiplex PCR, while the TCRdb copy is restricted to in-frame clones and leaves out a portion. Here the sample spans about 930,000 clones, 17% being singletons. Specimen: naive CD4+ T cells from blood. The chain recombines TRBV9 with TRBJ2-2; 10 nucleotides align to TRBD1. This receptor was identified in a woman between 18 and 29 years old in good health. The DNA of the CDR3 is TGTGCCAGCAGCGCGAGACAGGGGGCGGCGAACACCGGGGAGCTGTTTTTT. Protein product: CASSARQGAANTGELFF.